Listed below are T cell receptor beta chains from one sample, sequenced in a study of shared clonotypes between healthy human individuals. Profiled with immunoSEQ multiplex PCR; TCRdb holds only in-frame clones, not every one. The sample records some 480,000 clones, roughly 78% being singletons. Specimen: PBMCs. These receptor sequences come from a woman aged 40 to 50 in good health. Some clones in this sample may be carry-over from other donors' samples. CDR3s include the opening cysteine and the closing phenylalanine or tryptophan. D genes are given only for firm matches. The listing skips clone size in some rows; elsewhere it reads once, few, many or a size class.

v_gene: TRBV28; j_gene: TRBJ2-1; d_gene: -; len: 13; abundance: -; CDR3nt: TGTGCCAGCAGTGAGGTAGCTTACAATGAGCAGTTCTTC; CDR3aa: CASSEVAYNEQFF
v_gene: TRBV11-2; j_gene: TRBJ2-1; d_gene: -; len: 15; abundance: -; CDR3nt: TGTGCCAGCAGCTTAGGCGGGGTTGAGCACAATGAGCAGTTCTTC; CDR3aa: CASSLGGVEHNEQFF
v_gene: TRBV23-1; j_gene: TRBJ2-1; d_gene: -; len: 15; abundance: -; CDR3nt: TGCGCCAGCAGTCAGAGGGGGGCCTCCTACAATGAGCAGTTCTTC; CDR3aa: CASSQRGASYNEQFF
v_gene: TRBV28; j_gene: TRBJ1-1; d_gene: TRBD1; len: 14; abundance: -; CDR3nt: TGTGCCAGCACTACTCGACAGGGGATCGTTAAAGCTTTCTTT; CDR3aa: CASTTRQGIVKAFF
v_gene: TRBV10-3; j_gene: TRBJ2-3; d_gene: -; len: 16; abundance: -; CDR3nt: TGTGCCATCAGTCATGAGGAGGGGTTTGGCACAGATACGCAGTATTTT; CDR3aa: CAISHEEGFGTDTQYF
v_gene: TRBV6-6; j_gene: TRBJ2-7; d_gene: TRBD1; len: 13; abundance: -; CDR3nt: TGTGCCAGCAGTCCCGGGACAGCCTACGAGCAGTACTTC; CDR3aa: CASSPGTAYEQYF
v_gene: TRBV10-3; j_gene: TRBJ1-1; d_gene: -; len: 17; abundance: -; CDR3nt: TGTGCCATCAGTGAGTCTCCATCGGTGGAAGGACAATCAGAAGCTTTCTTT; CDR3aa: CAISESPSVEGQSEAFF
v_gene: TRBV19; j_gene: TRBJ2-1; d_gene: TRBD2; len: 17; abundance: -; CDR3nt: TGTGCCAGTAGTATTAACCCCAGACAGAGCGGGAGACATGAGCAGTTCTTC; CDR3aa: CASSINPRQSGRHEQFF
v_gene: TRBV6-1; j_gene: TRBJ1-2; d_gene: -; len: 14; abundance: -; CDR3nt: TGTGCCAGCAGTGAGCGCTATCAGGGAGGAAGCTACACCTTC; CDR3aa: CASSERYQGGSYTF
v_gene: TRBV10-3; j_gene: TRBJ2-3; d_gene: TRBD2; len: 16; abundance: -; CDR3nt: TGTGCCATCAGTGAGTCACTAGCGGGAGGACTAGATACGCAGTATTTT; CDR3aa: CAISESLAGGLDTQYF
v_gene: TRBV28; j_gene: TRBJ1-1; d_gene: -; len: 15; abundance: -; CDR3nt: TGTGCCAGCAGTTGGGACGGCGGAGGGAACACTGAAGCTTTCTTT; CDR3aa: CASSWDGGGNTEAFF
v_gene: TRBV11-2; j_gene: TRBJ1-1; d_gene: -; len: 14; abundance: -; CDR3nt: TGTGCCAGCAGCTTAGATAGGGTAGGCACTGAAGCTTTCTTT; CDR3aa: CASSLDRVGTEAFF
v_gene: TRBV5-1; j_gene: TRBJ1-3; d_gene: -; len: 14; abundance: -; CDR3nt: TGCGCCAGCAGCCTCGGGGCCACCAGGAGCACCATATATTTT; CDR3aa: CASSLGATRSTIYF
v_gene: TRBV28; j_gene: TRBJ1-1; d_gene: -; len: 13; abundance: -; CDR3nt: TGTGCCAGCAGTTTCAGTGAGAGAACTGAAGCTTTCTTT; CDR3aa: CASSFSERTEAFF
v_gene: TRBV15; j_gene: TRBJ2-1; d_gene: TRBD2; len: 16; abundance: -; CDR3nt: TGTGCCACCAGCAGGGATAGCGGGGCGGTCTACAATGAGCAGTTCTTC; CDR3aa: CATSRDSGAVYNEQFF
v_gene: TRBV7-2; j_gene: TRBJ2-1; d_gene: TRBD2; len: 15; abundance: many; CDR3nt: TGTGCCAGCAGCTCTATAGCGGGAGGAGGGGGGAAGCAGTTCTTC; CDR3aa: CASSSIAGGGGKQFF
v_gene: TRBV7-9; j_gene: TRBJ2-1; d_gene: TRBD2; len: 16; abundance: once; CDR3nt: TGTGCCAGCAGCCCGATAAGCGGGAGGAGCTACAATGAGCAGTTCTTC; CDR3aa: CASSPISGRSYNEQFF
v_gene: TRBV28; j_gene: TRBJ1-2; d_gene: -; len: 15; abundance: -; CDR3nt: TGTGCCAGCAGCTTAGTCCAGGGGTCGAACTATGGCTACACCTTC; CDR3aa: CASSLVQGSNYGYTF
v_gene: TRBV6-6; j_gene: TRBJ2-7; d_gene: -; len: 15; abundance: -; CDR3nt: TGTGCCAGCAGTACTTCAAGGGACGGACACTACGAGCAGTACTTC; CDR3aa: CASSTSRDGHYEQYF
v_gene: TRBV5-1; j_gene: TRBJ1-1; d_gene: -; len: 15; abundance: -; CDR3nt: TGCGCCAGCAGCTTGATGGGGCAGGGAGACACTGAAGCTTTCTTT; CDR3aa: CASSLMGQGDTEAFF
v_gene: TRBV7-9; j_gene: TRBJ1-2; d_gene: -; len: 15; abundance: -; CDR3nt: TGTGCCAGTAGCTTAGCCATGGACGGGGATCGAGGCTACACCTTC; CDR3aa: CASSLAMDGDRGYTF
v_gene: TRBV6-6; j_gene: TRBJ2-5; d_gene: -; len: 15; abundance: -; CDR3nt: TGTGCCAGCAGTTACCCTAATCAGGCCCAAGAGACCCAGTACTTC; CDR3aa: CASSYPNQAQETQYF
v_gene: TRBV28; j_gene: TRBJ2-7; d_gene: -; len: 13; abundance: -; CDR3nt: TGTGCCAGCAGGTCCCCCGGATCCTACGAGCAGTACTTC; CDR3aa: CASRSPGSYEQYF
v_gene: TRBV28; j_gene: TRBJ2-7; d_gene: -; len: 14; abundance: -; CDR3nt: TGTGCCAGCAGTTTAGCTGGGCAGGACCTAGAGCAGTACTTC; CDR3aa: CASSLAGQDLEQYF
v_gene: TRBV5-1; j_gene: TRBJ2-7; d_gene: -; len: 11; abundance: -; CDR3nt: TGCGCCAGCAGCTTAGGCTACGAGCAGTACTTC; CDR3aa: CASSLGYEQYF
v_gene: TRBV5-1; j_gene: TRBJ2-5; d_gene: -; len: 16; abundance: -; CDR3nt: TGCGCCAGCAGATCAACTTGGTCAGCACCCCCGGGGACCCAGTACTTC; CDR3aa: CASRSTWSAPPGTQYF
v_gene: TRBV15; j_gene: TRBJ2-7; d_gene: TRBD1; len: 14; abundance: -; CDR3nt: TGTGCCACCAGCGAGGGACAGGGTTCACGCGAGCAGTACTTC; CDR3aa: CATSEGQGSREQYF
v_gene: TRBV19; j_gene: TRBJ2-1; d_gene: TRBD2; len: 17; abundance: -; CDR3nt: TGTGCCAGTAGTGATAGCGGGACTAGCGGGAGGTGGAGTGAGCAGTTCTTC; CDR3aa: CASSDSGTSGRWSEQFF
v_gene: TRBV4-1; j_gene: TRBJ2-7; d_gene: TRBD2; len: 15; abundance: -; CDR3nt: TGCGCCAGCAGCCCCGGACTAGCGGGAAGCTACGAGCAGTACTTC; CDR3aa: CASSPGLAGSYEQYF
v_gene: TRBV4-3; j_gene: TRBJ1-3; d_gene: -; len: 18; abundance: -; CDR3nt: TGCGCCAGCAGCCAAGACCAGACTGGCTGGAGCTCTGGAAACACCATATATTTT; CDR3aa: CASSQDQTGWSSGNTIYF
v_gene: TRBV2; j_gene: TRBJ2-3; d_gene: -; len: 13; abundance: -; CDR3nt: TGTGCCAGCAGGAGCTACAACACAGATACGCAGTATTTT; CDR3aa: CASRSYNTDTQYF
v_gene: TRBV9; j_gene: TRBJ2-7; d_gene: TRBD1; len: 15; abundance: -; CDR3nt: TGTGCCAGCAGCGTAGTCGGGGACAGCTACGATGAGCAGTACTTC; CDR3aa: CASSVVGDSYDEQYF
v_gene: TRBV27; j_gene: TRBJ2-3; d_gene: -; len: 14; abundance: -; CDR3nt: TGTGCCAGCAGGGAGACGTGGGGCACAGATACGCAGTATTTT; CDR3aa: CASRETWGTDTQYF
v_gene: TRBV4-1; j_gene: TRBJ2-6; d_gene: TRBD1; len: 18; abundance: -; CDR3nt: TGCGCCAGCAGCCCCGAAGGACAGGGGGCGGCTGGGGCCAACGTCCTGACTTTC; CDR3aa: CASSPEGQGAAGANVLTF
v_gene: TRBV10-3; j_gene: TRBJ2-1; d_gene: -; len: 14; abundance: -; CDR3nt: TGTGCCATCAGTTTGAGCGTTGGCCACAATGAGCAGTTCTTC; CDR3aa: CAISLSVGHNEQFF
v_gene: TRBV14; j_gene: TRBJ2-1; d_gene: -; len: 13; abundance: -; CDR3nt: TGTGCCAGCAGCCAAGAACTATACAATGAGCAGTTCTTC; CDR3aa: CASSQELYNEQFF
v_gene: TRBV7-2; j_gene: TRBJ1-2; d_gene: TRBD1; len: 15; abundance: -; CDR3nt: TGTGCCAGCAGCTTGGGGGACAGGGGAAACTATGGCTACACCTTC; CDR3aa: CASSLGDRGNYGYTF
v_gene: TRBV7-9; j_gene: TRBJ2-5; d_gene: TRBD1; len: 14; abundance: -; CDR3nt: TGTGCCAGCAGCTTGGGACAGGGGAGGAAGACCCAGTACTTC; CDR3aa: CASSLGQGRKTQYF
v_gene: TRBV6-6; j_gene: TRBJ2-2; d_gene: -; len: 15; abundance: few; CDR3nt: TGTGCCAGCAGTTACTCGACGGTGAACACCGGGGAGCTGTTTTTT; CDR3aa: CASSYSTVNTGELFF